A selection of T cell receptor beta chains follows, all from one sample in a study of Graves' ophthalmopathy and Graves' hyperthyroidism. TCRdb called the multiplex PCR reads again in MiXCR, with one record for every CDR3 protein. The sample yields about 1.2 million distinct CDR3 sequences, about 36% seen once. The sample comprised peripheral blood or thyroid tissue (not recorded which). Every receptor here comes from an adult man with Graves' hyperthyroidism. Each CDR3 is given without its conserved first and last residue. D genes are given only for firm matches. A clone size is listed for some rows: how often the clone was seen (once, few, many), or a class if it is expanded.

d_gene: -
v_gene: TRBV12-3/TRBV12-4
abundance: few
j_gene: TRBJ1-6
CDR3aa: ASSSGLSGDSPLH

d_gene: -
v_gene: TRBV7-9
abundance: many
j_gene: TRBJ1-1
CDR3aa: ASSFDPVENTEAF

d_gene: -
v_gene: TRBV20-1
abundance: many
j_gene: TRBJ2-2
CDR3aa: SASFGGNTGELF

d_gene: -
v_gene: TRBV5-1
abundance: few
j_gene: TRBJ2-2
CDR3aa: ASSRAGQEYTGELF

d_gene: -
v_gene: TRBV11-2
abundance: -
j_gene: TRBJ2-2
CDR3aa: ASSQEGDGELF

d_gene: -
v_gene: TRBV20-1
abundance: -
j_gene: -
CDR3aa: SAFDQDDNEQF

d_gene: -
v_gene: TRBV10-3
abundance: -
j_gene: TRBJ2-3
CDR3aa: AISWGSTDTQY

d_gene: -
v_gene: TRBV20-1
abundance: many
j_gene: TRBJ2-7
CDR3aa: SALPLAKGWYEQY

d_gene: TRBD1
v_gene: TRBV29-1
abundance: -
j_gene: TRBJ1-1
CDR3aa: SARQGLTEAF

d_gene: -
v_gene: TRBV7-2
abundance: many
j_gene: TRBJ2-5
CDR3aa: ASSLGHQGETQY

d_gene: TRBD1
v_gene: TRBV7-2
abundance: -
j_gene: TRBJ2-7
CDR3aa: ASSLENYRGYEQY

d_gene: -
v_gene: TRBV12-3/TRBV12-4
abundance: -
j_gene: TRBJ2-7
CDR3aa: ANSFGNYEQY

d_gene: -
v_gene: TRBV6-5
abundance: -
j_gene: TRBJ1-3
CDR3aa: AGSYSGGTSGNTIY

d_gene: -
v_gene: TRBV29-1
abundance: -
j_gene: TRBJ2-7
CDR3aa: SLVRGYEQY

d_gene: -
v_gene: TRBV11-2
abundance: many
j_gene: TRBJ2-5
CDR3aa: ASSRDSEGAQY